This TCR beta chain was documented in a study of T cells in Graves' hyperthyroidism and ophthalmopathy. To note about this clonotype: Its antigen is currently unknown.

Each person with ophthalmopathy scored at least 3 on the Clinical Activity Score, reached NOSPECS grade 4 or higher, and had been ill under 3 months. This CDR3 has 14 amino acids. V lost 4 bases, J lost 3 bases, and 5 bases stayed unmatched. Germline V CDR1 and CDR2: MNHEY, SMNVEV (reference sequence). TCR beta CDR3 regions were amplified from RNA. With the HTBI primer set, the TCR CDR3 went through a first round of RT-PCR. TCRdb re-analysed the multiplex PCR reads in MiXCR, keeping a single row per CDR3 protein. Here the sample spans hundreds of thousands of distinct CDR3 sequences, around a quarter being singletons. Study results and limitations: A model of 13 V-J pairs discriminated ophthalmopathy from stable hyperthyroidism. Most clonotypes expanded in thyroid above 0.001 were likewise present in blood.

Input material: blood. V is TRBV27 and J is TRBJ2-7, with 8 bases fitting TRBD1. The receptor's source is a woman aged 25-40 years with Graves' ophthalmopathy. For the CDR3, the DNA is TGTGCCAGCAGTTCAGGACAGGGCCGCTACGAGCAGTACTTC. It is translated as CASSSGQGRYEQYF.